This T cell receptor (beta chain) came from a study of blood T cell repertoires in COVID-19. Study processing details: Nucleated cell number was recorded as an estimate derived from reference gene primer amplification. Generated by immunoSEQ multiplex PCR, the TCRdb table keeps only in-frame clones and is missing some. V, J and clone size were drawn from that table, and D and trimming were deduced from the DNA. This table has approximately 210,000 clones, around 86% appearing once. The germline gives CDR1 LNHDA, CDR2 SQIVND (reference sequence). V was pared by 5 bases and J by 2 bases, with 11 bases of the junction left unmatched. The CDR3 has 18 amino acids.

The sequencing input was PBMCs or T cells enriched from blood (not recorded which). The sequence was collected from a man younger than 40 in a cohort exposed to, infected with or recovered from COVID-19 (not recorded which). V is TRBV19 and J is TRBJ2-7; 14 nucleotides line up with TRBD2. For the CDR3, the DNA is TGTGCCAGTAGTCCCGGGACTAGCGGGAGTCGATCTACCTACGAGCAGTACTTC. Translation gives CASSPGTSGSRSTYEQYF.